This entry lists 13 T cell receptor beta chains sequenced from one sample in a study of blood T cell repertoires in COVID-19. Produced via immunoSEQ multiplex PCR; TCRdb's table is partial and in-frame only. The sample includes 120,000 or so clones, 65% to 85% of them seen just once. The sequenced material came from peripheral blood. The receptors were gathered from a man at least 80 years old with active or convalescent COVID-19.

There are a few counts of this clone. The rearrangement links TRBV5-1 to TRBJ1-1; D is perhaps TRBD1 (5 bases). V gave up 4 bases and J gave up 6 bases, with 16 bases separating them. CDR1 SGHRS and CDR2 YFSETQ come from the germline V gene. There are 14 residues in the CDR3. This CDR3 is CASSRGVYWAEAFF. The DNA for the CDR3 is TGCGCCAGCAGCCGGGGGGTGTATTGGGCTGAAGCTTTCTTT. Full variable domain (remainder filled in from reference TRBV5-1 and TRBJ1-1): KAGVTQTPRYLIKTRGQQVTLSCSPISGHRSVSWYQQTPGQGLQFLFEYFSETQRNKGNFPGRFSGRQFSNSRSEMNVSTLELGDSALYLCASSRGVYWAEAFFGQGTRLTVV.

This chain connects TRBV3-1 (or the pseudogene TRBV3-2) to TRBJ2-7, with unresolved D. The CDR3 extends over 12 amino acids. The ends were cut back, 3 bases at V and 3 bases at J, with 6 bases in the middle. Germline CDR1 and CDR2: LGHDT and YNNKEL (reference sequence). The CDR3 is CASSQVGYEQYF. CDR3 bases: TGTGCCAGCAGCCAGGTCGGCTACGAGCAGTACTTC.

The gene calls are TRBV7-9 and TRBJ1-2; 7 bases are a match to TRBD1. CDR1 is SEHNR, CDR2 FQNEAQ, per germline (reference sequence). V dropped 4 bases and J dropped 8; count of bases not matched to a gene: 7. The CDR3 is 13 residues long. The CDR3 DNA reads as TGTGCCAGCAGCTCTAGACAGGGACAGGGCTACACCTTC. Amino acids: CASSSRQGQGYTF.

This chain uses TRBV5-1 with TRBJ2-5; 10 bases match TRBD1. Looked up from germline, CDR1 is SGHRS and CDR2 is YFSETQ. This CDR3 has 15 amino acids. The junction had 8 bases not matched to a gene; V was cut back by 6 bases and J by 3 bases. This CDR3 reads CASTSLGTGEETQYF. In DNA form, the CDR3 reads TGCGCCAGCACAAGTTTAGGGACAGGGGAAGAGACCCAGTACTTC.

This clone was counted a few times. The chain recombines TRBV28 with TRBJ1-6; the match to TRBD1 covers 7 bases. V was clipped by 6 bases and J by 4 bases; unmatched bases: 3. Germline lookup yields CDR1 MDHEN and CDR2 SYDVKM. This CDR3 has 14 residues. The CDR3 is CASSRQGYNSPLHF. CDR3 in DNA: TGTGCCAGCAGCCGACAGGGTTATAATTCACCCCTCCACTTT.

V and J are TRBV7-6 and TRBJ2-3, with D maybe TRBD2 (5 bases). Germline V gene data show CDR1 as SGHVS and CDR2 as FNYEAQ. This CDR3 comprises 13 residues. V lost 4 bases, J lost 4 bases, and 9 bases lay in between. The CDR3 reads CASSSAGPDTQYF. The CDR3 DNA reads as TGTGCCAGCAGCTCCGCGGGCCCAGATACGCAGTATTTT.

This clone appeared once. The chain joins TRBV19 to TRBJ1-5; D uncertain. The CDR3 has 15 residues. Germline V gives CDR1 LNHDA, CDR2 SQIVND (reference sequence). Trimming stripped 6 bases from V and 0 bases from J, with 12 bases between. The CDR3 is CASRPADYSNQPQHF. Written as DNA, the CDR3 is TGTGCCAGTAGGCCAGCGGATTATAGCAATCAGCCCCAGCATTTT. The variable domain in full, completed from reference TRBV19 and TRBJ1-5, reads DGGITQSPKYLFRKEGQNVTLSCEQNLNHDAMYWYRQDPGQGLRLIYYSQIVNDFQKGDIAEGYSVSREKKESFPLTVTSAQKNPTAFYLCASRPADYSNQPQHFGDGTRLSIL.

V and J are TRBV20-1 and TRBJ1-5; D call uncertain. Germline V gene data show CDR1 as DFQATT and CDR2 as SNEGSKA (reference sequence). Trimming stripped 3 bases from V and 6 bases from J, with 15 bases between. CDR3 length: 14 residues. DNA for the CDR3: TGCAGTGCTAGTGTGACGGGAGATCCTCAGCCCCAGCATTTT. Its protein product is CSASVTGDPQPQHF.

The CDR3 sequence is CASSEGVGSETQYF. CDR3 coding DNA: TGTGCCAGCAGTGAAGGGGTAGGGAGCGAGACCCAGTACTTC. The V call is TRBV2, the J call TRBJ2-5; maybe TRBD2 (5 bases). This CDR3 is built from 14 residues. Germline assignment: CDR1 SNHLY and CDR2 FYNNEI. With 1 base removed from V and 5 bases from J, the gap between germline ends came to 11 bases.

The chain uses TRBV4-3 and TRBJ2-1; 11 bases line up with TRBD1. The CDR3 totals 14 residues. The germline V gene encodes CDR1 LGHNA and CDR2 YSLEER. V trimming: 5 bases; J trimming: 8 bases; junction bases outside the gene matches: 5. In nucleotides, the CDR3 is TGCGCCAGCAGCTCTGGACAGGGGGCGGATGAGCAGTTCTTC. Protein product: CASSSGQGADEQFF.

The chain has TRBV9 and TRBJ2-3; no clear D. Trimming took 0 bases from V and 1 from J, leaving 6 bases between them. The CDR3 covers 14 residues. The germline V gene encodes CDR1 SGDLS and CDR2 YYNGEE. In nucleotides, the CDR3 is TGTGCCAGCAGCGTAGGATCGGGCACAGATACGCAGTATTTT. The encoded protein is CASSVGSGTDTQYF.

The gene calls are TRBV29-1 and TRBJ2-7; TRBD1 aligns across 11 bases. The J segment lost 4 bases and the V segment lost 6 bases, leaving 8 bases of the junction unmatched. Germline-derived CDR1 and CDR2 are SQVTM and ANQGSEA. The CDR3 is made up of 14 amino acids. This CDR3 reads CSVRAGTGGYEQYF. The CDR3 DNA sequence: TGCAGCGTCCGTGCCGGGACAGGGGGTTACGAGCAGTACTTC.

V usage is TRBV10-3 and J usage is TRBJ2-1; weak D call: TRBD2 (5 bases). This CDR3 spans 16 amino acids. Per the germline V gene, CDR1 is ENHRY and CDR2 is SYGVKD. V lost 1 base and J 2 bases, leaving 12 bases between the germline ends. CDR3 bases: TGTGCCATCAGTGAGTTAGGCTCTAGCACCTACAATGAGCAGTTCTTC. Translated: CAISELGSSTYNEQFF.